The clone carrying this TCR beta chain was picked up many times. J gave up 4 bases and V 6 bases, and 5 bases lay outside the gene matches. Germline loops: CDR1 MDHEN, CDR2 SYDVKM. The length of the CDR3 is 13 residues. The sample originates from a study of human T cells and chemical hapten exposure. Time point given: pre-sensitization, week 0. The treatment was: therapeutic diphenylcyclopropenone sensitization with weekly scalp DPC. TCRdb reprocessed the RACE reads with MiXCR, giving one entry per CDR3 protein. This sample yields roughly 380,000 distinct CDR3 sequences, of which roughly 5.3% are seen a single time; just over 2.5% belongs to the top ten.

The specimen comprised whole blood, sampled in connection with sensitization to the hapten diphenylcyclopropenone (DPC). The sequence was obtained from a woman aged 50 to 65 with alopecia areata. Some clones in this sample may be carry-over from other donors' samples. This chain uses TRBV28 with TRBJ2-5, with 7 bases lining up with TRBD1. The CDR3 is CASREGAIETQYF. The CDR3 DNA reads TGTGCCAGCAGAGAGGGGGCGATAGAGACCCAGTACTTC.